The 16 T cell receptor beta chains below come from one sample, sequenced in a study of T cell repertoires in cytomegalovirus infection. TCRdb re-called the reads through MiXCR, storing one row per CDR3 protein. The sample lists approximately 100,000 distinct CDR3 sequences, 20% to 30% occurring once. Source material: CD8+ T cells from PBMCs. These receptors came from a human donor in good health (CMV status not recorded). Some clones in this sample may be carry-over from other donors' samples.

CDR3 residues: CASSPRLAGGPNEQFF. CDR3 nucleotide sequence: TGTGCCAGCAGCCCACGACTAGCGGGAGGGCCAAATGAGCAGTTCTTC. The gene calls are TRBV7-8 and TRBJ2-1; 14 bases are a match to TRBD2. CDR1 is SGHVS and CDR2 is FQNEAQ in the germline V gene. The CDR3 loop spans 16 amino acids. Trimming at V came to 5 bases and at J to 7 bases, leaving 7 bases not matched to a gene.

This clonotype has a handful of counts. The genes are TRBV5-4 and TRBJ2-1; D perhaps matches TRBD2 (5 bases). Germline CDR1 is SGHNT and CDR2 is YYREEE (reference sequence). V was pared by 4 bases and J by 5 bases, with 13 bases between. CDR3 length: 14 amino acids. The CDR3 loop reads CASSTRTGNNEQFF. The CDR3 DNA follows: TGTGCCAGCAGCACACGGACTGGAAACAATGAGCAGTTCTTC. Combining the CDR3 with reference TRBV5-4 and TRBJ2-1 gives the whole variable domain ETGVTQSPTHLIKTRGQQVTLRCSSQSGHNTVSWYQQALGQGPQFIFQYYREEENGRGNFPPRFSGLQFPNYSSELNVNALELDDSALYLCASSTRTGNNEQFFGPGTRLTVL.

This sequence joins TRBV5-6 and TRBJ2-7; 9 bases are shared with TRBD2. The CDR3 consists of 14 residues. The J segment lost 4 bases and the V segment lost 4 bases, leaving 6 bases of the junction unmatched. Germline values: CDR1 SGHDT, CDR2 YYEEEE. The CDR3 protein is CASSPGTSPYEQYF. CDR3 coding DNA: TGTGCCAGCAGCCCCGGGACTAGCCCATACGAGCAGTACTTC.

This clonotype has a count of ten or more. The chain is built from TRBV7-2 and TRBJ2-6, with D perhaps matching TRBD1 or TRBD2 (6 bases each). CDR3 size: 18 residues. Germline lookup yields CDR1 SGHTA and CDR2 FQGNSA. Deletions cut 2 bases from V and 0 bases from J, with 14 bases between. Here the CDR3 DNA reads TGTGCCAGCAGCTTAAGGGGGGCGTTCAACTCTGGGGCCAACGTCCTGACTTTC. Translating gives CASSLRGAFNSGANVLTF. The whole variable domain, remainder taken from reference TRBV7-2 and TRBJ2-6, is GAGVSQSPSNKVTEKGKDVELRCDPISGHTALYWYRQSLGQGLEFLIYFQGNSAPDKSGLPSDRFSAERTGGSVSTLTIQRTQQEDSAVYLCASSLRGAFNSGANVLTFGAGSRLTVL.

This clonotype was counted ten times or more. The V and J genes are TRBV7-9 and TRBJ2-7; D unclear. Germline V lookup: CDR1 SEHNR, CDR2 FQNEAQ (reference sequence). V lost 5 bases, J lost 5 bases, and 16 bases lay in between. CDR3 size: 14 residues. The CDR3 sequence: CASSPLAQGDEQYF. CDR3 bases: TGTGCCAGCAGCCCCCTCGCCCAAGGCGACGAGCAGTACTTC.

This clonotype was counted at least ten times. The J gene is TRBJ2-3, the V gene TRBV11-1, with D possibly being TRBD1 (5 bases). In germline, CDR1 is SGHAT, CDR2 FQDESV (reference sequence). V lost 6 bases to trimming and J lost 1 base, with 14 bases between them. The CDR3 has 15 amino acids. The CDR3 sequence is CASSKGRAGTDTQYF. CDR3 sequence (DNA): TGTGCCAGCAGTAAGGGCAGGGCCGGCACAGATACGCAGTATTTT.

This clonotype was recorded at least ten times. V usage is TRBV4-1 and J usage is TRBJ1-2; D ambiguous. The germline V gene encodes CDR1 MGHRA and CDR2 YSYEKL. The V and J ends lost 0 bases and 4 bases respectively, with 6 bases between them. This CDR3 comprises 13 residues. CDR3: CASSQETGYGYTF. In DNA, the CDR3 is TGCGCCAGCAGCCAAGAAACGGGCTATGGCTACACCTTC.

This clonotype was picked up many times. The rearrangement uses TRBV7-8 and TRBJ2-1; 7 nucleotides agree with TRBD2. CDR1 and CDR2 from the germline V gene are SGHVS and FQNEAQ. V lost 7 bases and J lost 0; bases outside the gene matches: 9. This CDR3 is built from 16 residues. The CDR3 loop reads CASTPGSGGSYNEQFF. The CDR3 bases are TGTGCCAGCACCCCAGGTTCGGGGGGCTCCTACAATGAGCAGTTCTTC.

CDR3 sequence reads: CASRPRGGSETQYF. For the CDR3, the DNA is TGTGCCAGCAGGCCGAGGGGGGGCTCGGAGACCCAGTACTTC. The chain has TRBV7-6 and TRBJ2-5, with D possibly matching TRBD2 (7 bases). CDR1 SGHVS and CDR2 FNYEAQ come from the germline V gene. V shed 6 bases and J shed 5 bases, with 16 bases lying between them. This CDR3 spans 14 amino acids.

This clonotype turned up a few times. This chain joins TRBV6-4 and TRBJ2-1; tentatively, D is TRBD1 (5 bases). The CDR3 has 14 residues. The germline gives CDR1 MRHNA, CDR2 SNTAGT. Trimming stripped 3 bases from V and 6 bases from J, with 12 bases between. DNA of the CDR3: TGTGCCAGCAGTGAAAGGACATCGGTCAATGAGCAGTTCTTC. Amino acid sequence: CASSERTSVNEQFF.

The chain couples TRBV6-2 or TRBV6-3 to TRBJ2-7; D is perhaps TRBD2 (5 bases). Trimming pared 8 bases from V and 3 bases from J, leaving 17 bases between. The CDR3 is 14 amino acids. The V gene's germline CDR1 is MNHEY and CDR2 SVGEGT. CDR3 in DNA: TGTGCCAGCCTCCAAGGAGATAGCGACTACGAGCAGTACTTC. It codes for CASLQGDSDYEQYF.

The rearrangement joins TRBV5-6 to TRBJ2-1; 10 bases align to TRBD2. The J segment lost 7 bases and the V segment lost 1 base, leaving 5 bases of the junction unmatched. This CDR3 has 15 residues. CDR1 is SGHDT and CDR2 is YYEEEE in the germline V gene. CDR3 bases: TGTGCCAGCAGCTTGATAGCGGGGGGCGAGAATGAGCAGTTCTTC. It specifies CASSLIAGGENEQFF.

At least ten counts were recorded for this clonotype. The chain links TRBV7-2 to TRBJ2-3; TRBD2 might be the D (5 bases). The CDR3 is 16 residues long. From germline, CDR1 is SGHTA and CDR2 FQGNSA. The ends were cut back, 9 bases at V and 4 bases at J, with 23 bases in the middle. This CDR3 is CASRPDGGYGADTQYF. In nucleotides, the CDR3 is TGTGCCAGTCGCCCGGACGGCGGGTATGGGGCAGATACGCAGTATTTT.

This clonotype appeared many times. J is TRBJ2-3 and V is TRBV12-3 or TRBV12-4, with TRBD1 matching 9 bases. V was pared by 2 bases and J by 6 bases, with 3 bases of the junction left unmatched. This CDR3 comprises 14 residues. The CDR3 region has the DNA TGTGCCAGCAGTTTAACAGGGGGCGGCGATACGCAGTATTTT. This gives the protein CASSLTGGGDTQYF.

Written as DNA, the CDR3 is TGTGCCACATACCCACTTTTGAATACAGGGAACACTGAAGCTTTCTTT. Translating it yields CATYPLLNTGNTEAFF. J is TRBJ1-1 and V is TRBV28, with D possibly TRBD1 on 5 matching bases. Germline CDR1 and CDR2: MDHEN and SYDVKM. Trimming took 10 bases from V and 1 from J, leaving 22 bases between them. CDR3 length: 16 amino acids.

This clonotype was counted ten times or more. The chain uses TRBV7-9 and TRBJ2-1, with 7 bases identical to TRBD1. After removal of 7 bases from V and 0 bases from J, the junction contained 6 bases not matched to a gene. CDR1 and CDR2 from the germline V gene are SEHNR and FQNEAQ (reference sequence). This CDR3 is 15 amino acids long. DNA for the CDR3: TGTGCCAGCATCCCCAGGGGGATCTCCTACAATGAGCAGTTCTTC. It codes for CASIPRGISYNEQFF.